A selection of T cell receptor beta chains follows, all from one sample in a study of Ad26.COV2.S vaccination and SARS-CoV-2 variants. Produced via immunoSEQ multiplex PCR; TCRdb's table is partial and in-frame only. The table has 350,000 to 500,000 clones, 90% seen once. This material consisted of peripheral blood, taken in a trial of Ad26.COV2.S vaccine versus placebo. These TCRs come from a person aged 18-65 years who received the Ad26.COV2.S COVID-19 vaccine or a placebo. Each CDR3 is given with its conserved first and last residue. D genes are given only for firm matches. Size tells how often a clone was seen (once, few, many) or the class of an expanded clone, and some rows leave it out.

clone_size	v_call	j_call	d_call	cdr3_aa	cdr3_nt
-	TRBV9	TRBJ2-7	-	CASSSGNYEQYF	TGTGCCAGCAGCTCCGGGAACTACGAGCAGTACTTC
-	TRBV5-4	TRBJ2-2	-	CASSLGQIGGELFF	TGTGCCAGCAGCTTGGGGCAGATTGGCGGGGAGCTGTTTTTT
-	TRBV11-2	TRBJ2-7	-	CASSLSLRDEQYF	TGTGCCAGCAGCTTAAGCCTCCGTGACGAGCAGTACTTC
once	TRBV11-3	TRBJ2-1	-	CASSLSTGGITEQFF	TGTGCCAGCAGCTTGTCAACCGGTGGGATTACTGAGCAGTTCTTC
-	TRBV7-9	TRBJ1-5	-	CASSLALGNSNQPQHF	TGTGCCAGCAGCTTAGCGCTTGGAAATAGCAATCAGCCCCAGCATTTT
-	TRBV7-2	TRBJ1-4	-	CASSIQTGSNEKLFF	TGTGCCAGCAGCATTCAGACAGGTTCTAATGAAAAACTGTTTTTT
once	TRBV7-2	TRBJ2-7	-	CASSLMVFSYEQYF	TGTGCCAGCAGCTTGATGGTTTTCTCCTACGAGCAGTACTTC
-	TRBV19	TRBJ1-5	-	CASRTEPYQPQHF	TGTGCCAGTAGGACAGAGCCGTACCAGCCCCAGCATTTT
-	TRBV24-1	TRBJ1-5	-	CATSDQGSRQPQHF	TGTGCCACCAGTGATCAGGGTTCGCGTCAGCCCCAGCATTTT
-	TRBV7-9	TRBJ1-4	TRBD1	CASSFTGGTTNEKLFF	TGTGCCAGCAGCTTCACAGGGGGAACAACTAATGAAAAACTGTTTTTT
-	TRBV19	TRBJ2-7	-	CASSILLFYEQYF	TGTGCCAGTAGTATCTTACTCTTTTACGAGCAGTACTTC
-	TRBV5-4	TRBJ2-2	-	CASSVRQVANTGELFF	TGTGCCAGCAGCGTTCGACAGGTCGCGAACACCGGGGAGCTGTTTTTT
-	TRBV27	TRBJ2-2	TRBD2	CASSLSPGLAGNTGELFF	TGTGCCAGCAGTTTATCCCCTGGACTAGCGGGGAACACCGGGGAGCTGTTTTTT
-	TRBV29-1	TRBJ2-6	-	CSVRLDSGANVLTF	TGCAGCGTTAGACTAGACTCTGGGGCCAACGTCCTGACTTTC
-	TRBV4-1	TRBJ1-5	-	CASSQERGGFGSNQPQHF	TGCGCCAGCAGCCAAGAAAGGGGAGGGTTCGGAAGCAATCAGCCCCAGCATTTT
once	TRBV5-1	TRBJ2-7	-	CASSPGLTYEQYF	TGCGCCAGCAGCCCCGGCCTCACCTACGAGCAGTACTTC
-	TRBV12-3/TRBV12-4	TRBJ2-1	-	CASRRTAWNEQFF	TGTGCCAGCAGGAGGACAGCCTGGAATGAGCAGTTCTTC